This is a list of T cell receptor beta chains from one sample in a study of metastatic and nonmetastatic thyroid tumors. TCRdb re-called clones via MiXCR from the PCR reads. The table includes tens of thousands of clones, 15% to 20% detected once. Specimen: blood. Every receptor here comes from a male donor with papillary thyroid cancer or a benign thyroid nodule (not recorded which). Some clones in this sample may be carry-over from other donors' samples. Both conserved end residues are part of each CDR3. A D gene is named only where the DNA matches it firmly. The size of a clone is reported for some rows only, either as once, few or many, or as a class for expanded clones.

V gene	D gene	J gene	CDR3 length	clone size	CDR3 DNA	CDR3 protein
TRBV2	.	TRBJ2-7	14	many	TGTGCCAGCAGTGGTGATAGGGTCCCCTACGAGCAGTACTTC	CASSGDRVPYEQYF
TRBV29-1	.	TRBJ1-1	11	many	TGCAGCGTGGGGGGGGTCACTGAAGCTTTCTTT	CSVGGVTEAFF
TRBV2	.	TRBJ1-5	13	few	TGCGCCAGCAGTGAAGAGGTGCGTCAGCCCCAGCATTTT	CASSEEVRQPQHF
TRBV6-1	.	TRBJ2-3	12	many	TGTGCCAGCATCCACTCGGGGGATACGCAGTATTTT	CASIHSGDTQYF
TRBV5-1	.	TRBJ1-1	12	many	TGCGCCAGCCGAGCGGGAGGGACTGAAGCTTTCTTT	CASRAGGTEAFF
TRBV12-3/TRBV12-4	TRBD1	TRBJ1-5	15	many	TGTGCCAGCAGCAACCGGGACAGGGCTAATCAGCCCCAGCATTTT	CASSNRDRANQPQHF
TRBV10-3	.	TRBJ2-2	17	many	TGTGCCATCAGCCGAGGGGGGGCCGGTGCGAACACCGGGGAGCTGTTTTTT	CAISRGGAGANTGELFF
TRBV7-2	.	TRBJ2-7	14	many	TGTGCCAGCAGCTTGGGGGGAATGTCCTACGAGCAGTACTTC	CASSLGGMSYEQYF
TRBV4-1	TRBD1	TRBJ1-5	17	.	TGCGCCAGCAGCTTACAACCCGGGACAGGGATACATCAGCCCCAGCATTTT	CASSLQPGTGIHQPQHF
TRBV3-1	TRBD1	TRBJ2-2	13	many	TGTGCCAGCAGCGCAGGGGGCCTTGGGGAGCTGTTTTTT	CASSAGGLGELFF
TRBV4-3	.	TRBJ2-1	14	many	TGCGCCAGCAGCCAAGATCGCTCGGGTGGTGAGCAGTTCTTC	CASSQDRSGGEQFF
TRBV5-1	TRBD1	TRBJ2-1	16	many	TGCGCCAGCAGCGCCAACAGGGGGGACTCCTACAATGAGCAGTTCTTC	CASSANRGDSYNEQFF
TRBV12-3/TRBV12-4	.	TRBJ2-1	11	many	TGTGCCAGCGCTTATGACAATGAGCAGTTCTTC	CASAYDNEQFF
TRBV7-9	.	TRBJ1-1	14	many	TGTGCCAGCAGCTTAGGGGGGGGGAACACTGAAGCTTTCTTT	CASSLGGGNTEAFF
TRBV20-1	TRBD1	TRBJ1-3	16	many	TGCAGTGCTAGAAGGCAGGGGGCAAACTCTGGAAACACCATATATTTT	CSARRQGANSGNTIYF
TRBV20-1	.	TRBJ1-6	17	many	TGCAGTGCTAACGGGGACACCATACCTTCCTATAATTCACCCCTCCACTTT	CSANGDTIPSYNSPLHF
TRBV5-4	.	TRBJ1-2	12	.	TGTGCCAGCAGCTCCGTCCGAGGCGGCTACACCTTC	CASSSVRGGYTF
TRBV20-1	.	TRBJ2-3	13	many	TGCAGTGCTATCCCTCGTGGCACAGATACGCAGTATTTT	CSAIPRGTDTQYF
TRBV5-1	.	TRBJ1-2	15	many	TGCGCCAGCAGCTTGGTGGGTCAGGCCGGGGAAGGCTACACCTTC	CASSLVGQAGEGYTF
TRBV9	TRBD2	TRBJ2-3	17	many	TGTGCCAGCAGCGGTAGACCCACTAGCGGGAGGCCCTTTCGGCAGTATTTT	CASSGRPTSGRPFRQYF
TRBV4-2	TRBD1	TRBJ2-3	15	many	TGTGCCGGCAGCACCCGACAGGGCCTCACAGATACGCAGTATTTT	CAGSTRQGLTDTQYF
TRBV28	.	TRBJ1-3	15	many	TGTGCCAGCAGTTTATTTCCCGTCCCTGGAAACACCATATATTTT	CASSLFPVPGNTIYF
TRBV19	.	TRBJ1-6	17	.	TGTGCCATCACGGACCTCGGGCTCTGCGGAGCAAATTCACCCCTCCACTTT	CAITDLGLCGANSPLHF
TRBV5-6	.	TRBJ2-3	15	.	TGTGCCAGCAGCTTGGGTCTCCCGGGGTCAGATACGCAGTATTTT	CASSLGLPGSDTQYF
TRBV27	.	TRBJ2-2	15	few	TGTGCCAGCATGGTCTGGTGGGCGACCACCGGGGATCTGTTTTTT	CASMVWWATTGDLFF
TRBV5-6	TRBD1	TRBJ1-3	17	.	TGTGCCAGCGGCTCACCAGGGGGTGAGTGCTCTGGAAACACCATATATTTT	CASGSPGGECSGNTIYF
TRBV5-1	TRBD1	TRBJ2-5	17	once	TGCGCCAGCAGCTCCCTCACCGGACAGGGCCCCCAAGAGACCCAGTACTTC	CASSSLTGQGPQETQYF
TRBV6-2/TRBV6-3	TRBD2	TRBJ2-5	15	many	TGTGCCAGCAGTTACGGGCTAGCGGGAGCAGAGACCCAGTACTTC	CASSYGLAGAETQYF
TRBV5-1	TRBD1	TRBJ2-7	16	.	TGCGCCAGCAGTACTTCTCCGGGACAGGGGGCTTACGAGCAGTACTTC	CASSTSPGQGAYEQYF
TRBV4-2	.	TRBJ1-6	17	many	TGTGCCAGCAGCCACCAGGAGGACGGTGCGTTTGGGTCACCCCTCCACTTT	CASSHQEDGAFGSPLHF
TRBV28	.	TRBJ1-2	17	few	TGTGCCAGCACTTTCCCCTACACCAGGGCTCTGAACTATGGCTACACCTTC	CASTFPYTRALNYGYTF
TRBV24-1	TRBD2	TRBJ2-1	16	many	TGTGCCACCAGTGATTGGGGGGGGGGGGCCTACAATGAGCAGTTCTTC	CATSDWGGGAYNEQFF
TRBV12-3/TRBV12-4	.	TRBJ1-1	13	few	TGTGCCAGCAGTTTAGGCGGCGTTACTGAAGCTTCCTTT	CASSLGGVTEASF
TRBV4-3	.	TRBJ2-1	16	many	TGCGCCAGCAGCCAAGGCCTCTTGGGCACAGGGAATGAGCAGTTCTTC	CASSQGLLGTGNEQFF
TRBV20-1	.	TRBJ2-1	15	few	TGCAGTGCTAGAGGTGGGATACAATCCTACAATGAGCAGTTCTTC	CSARGGIQSYNEQFF
TRBV5-4	.	TRBJ1-2	14	few	TGTGCCAGCAGCCCAATGGGGTTGAGCTATGGCTACACCTTC	CASSPMGLSYGYTF
TRBV7-6	.	TRBJ2-2	17	.	TGTGCCAGCATCCCCGCCCCCCCGCGGTCCCACACCGGGGAGCTGTTTTTT	CASIPAPPRSHTGELFF
TRBV6-1	TRBD2	TRBJ2-1	15	many	TGTGCCAGCACTGAACTAGCGGGGTCTGGCAATGAGCAGTTCTTC	CASTELAGSGNEQFF
TRBV5-5	TRBD1	TRBJ2-7	13	many	TGTGCCAGCTTAAACGACAGGGGCTACGAGCAGTACTTC	CASLNDRGYEQYF
TRBV10-2	TRBD1	TRBJ1-4	15	many	TGCGCCAGCAGTGAGAGGACAGGCTATAATGAAAAACTGTTTTTT	CASSERTGYNEKLFF
TRBV29-1	.	TRBJ1-2	13	.	TGCAGCGTTGATTTGCGCATCGAATATGGCTACACCTTC	CSVDLRIEYGYTF
TRBV12-3/TRBV12-4	.	TRBJ1-5	13	many	TGTGCCAGCTCCTCGGGCGGTCCTCAGCCCCAGCATTTT	CASSSGGPQPQHF
TRBV9	.	TRBJ2-1	13	many	TGTGCCAGCAGCGTACCGTATAAGGGTGAGCAGTTCTTC	CASSVPYKGEQFF
TRBV27	.	TRBJ1-2	14	many	TGTGCCAGCAGTTTTAGTGGGGGAGGATATGGCTACACCTTC	CASSFSGGGYGYTF
TRBV19	.	TRBJ2-7	13	.	TGTGCCAGTAGTACCGGGATGTCCTACGAGCAGTACTTC	CASSTGMSYEQYF